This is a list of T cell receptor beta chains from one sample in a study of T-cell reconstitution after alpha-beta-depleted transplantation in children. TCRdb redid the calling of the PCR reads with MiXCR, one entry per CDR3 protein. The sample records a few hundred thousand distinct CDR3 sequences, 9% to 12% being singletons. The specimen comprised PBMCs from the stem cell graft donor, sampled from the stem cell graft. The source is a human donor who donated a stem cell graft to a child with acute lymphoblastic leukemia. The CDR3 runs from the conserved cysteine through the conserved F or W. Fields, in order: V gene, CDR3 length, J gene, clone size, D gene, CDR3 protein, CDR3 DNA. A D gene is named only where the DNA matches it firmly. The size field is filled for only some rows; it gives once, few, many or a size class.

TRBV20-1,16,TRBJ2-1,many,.,CSAPPGGAQGQGEQFF,TGCAGTGCTCCGCCTGGGGGAGCCCAGGGCCAGGGTGAGCAGTTCTTC
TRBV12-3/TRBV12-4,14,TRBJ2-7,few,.,CASSLASYSYEQYF,TGTGCCAGCAGTTTAGCATCCTACTCCTACGAGCAGTACTTC
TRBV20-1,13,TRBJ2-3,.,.,CSASETSTDTQYF,TGCAGTGCTAGTGAGACTAGCACAGATACGCAGTATTTT
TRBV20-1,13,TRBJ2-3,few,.,CSALGRNMDTQYF,TGCAGTGCCTTGGGAAGGAATATGGATACGCAGTATTTT
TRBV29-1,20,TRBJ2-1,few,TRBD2,CSVEDLSKGSAGGLYNEQFF,TGCAGCGTTGAAGATCTAAGTAAGGGTTCAGCGGGAGGTCTATACAATGAGCAGTTCTTC
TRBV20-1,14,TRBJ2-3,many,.,CSTTGRGSTDTQYF,TGCAGCACGACAGGGAGGGGGAGCACAGATACGCAGTATTTT
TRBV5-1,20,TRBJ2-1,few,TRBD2,CASSRGWLAGPAGAYNEQFF,TGCGCCAGCAGCCGGGGATGGCTAGCGGGACCCGCCGGGGCATACAATGAGCAGTTCTTC
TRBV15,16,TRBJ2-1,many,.,CATSRDRGSSYNEQFF,TGTGCCACCAGCAGAGATCGAGGGAGCTCCTACAATGAGCAGTTCTTC
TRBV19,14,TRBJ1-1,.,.,CASSIGVPGDEAFF,TGTGCCAGTAGTATAGGGGTGCCGGGGGATGAAGCTTTCTTT
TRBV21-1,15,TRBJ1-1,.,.,CASSKESRLSTEAFF,TGTGCCAGCAGCAAAGAAAGTCGTTTAAGCACTGAAGCTTTCTTT
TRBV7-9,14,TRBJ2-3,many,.,CASSLVLEPDTQYF,TGTGCCAGCAGCTTAGTCCTAGAGCCAGATACGCAGTATTTT
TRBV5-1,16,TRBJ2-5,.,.,CASSLAGSGPQETQYF,TGCGCCAGCAGCTTGGCCGGAAGCGGGCCTCAAGAGACCCAGTACTTC
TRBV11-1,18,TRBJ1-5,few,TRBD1,CASSLTGTGGGSNQPQHF,TGTGCCAGCAGCCTCACTGGGACAGGGGGCGGGAGCAATCAGCCCCAGCATTTT
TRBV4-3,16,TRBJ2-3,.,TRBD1,CASSNRGPRYTDTQYF,TGCGCCAGCTCGAACAGGGGACCGAGATACACAGATACGCAGTATTTT
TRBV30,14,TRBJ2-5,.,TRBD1,CAWSPGTGKETQYF,TGTGCCTGGAGTCCCGGGACAGGGAAAGAGACCCAGTACTTC
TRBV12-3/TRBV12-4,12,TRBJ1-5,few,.,CASSGRPRPQHF,TGTGCCAGCAGTGGCCGCCCCCGGCCCCAGCATTTT
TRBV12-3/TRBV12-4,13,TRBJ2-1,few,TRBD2,CAARLADYNEQFF,TGTGCCGCCCGACTAGCGGACTACAATGAGCAGTTCTTC
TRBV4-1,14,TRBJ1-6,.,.,CASSQVGTRSPLHF,TGCGCCAGCAGCCAAGTAGGGACGCGTTCACCCCTCCACTTT
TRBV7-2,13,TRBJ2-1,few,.,CASSTGPNNEQFF,TGTGCCAGCAGCACGGGACCGAACAATGAGCAGTTCTTC
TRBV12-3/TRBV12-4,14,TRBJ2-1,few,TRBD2,CASTLLAGYNEQFF,TGTGCCAGCACCCTTTTAGCGGGGTACAATGAGCAGTTCTTC
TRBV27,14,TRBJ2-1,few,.,CASSFGEGADEQFF,TGTGCCAGCAGTTTCGGGGAGGGGGCCGATGAGCAGTTCTTC
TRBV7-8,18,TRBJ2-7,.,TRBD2,CASSLPRRLAGVSDEQYF,TGTGCCAGCAGCTTACCCCGAAGGCTAGCGGGGGTCAGCGACGAGCAGTACTTC
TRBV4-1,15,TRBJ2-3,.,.,CASSQTPQGRDTQYF,TGCGCCAGCAGCCAAACCCCCCAGGGGAGGGATACGCAGTATTTT
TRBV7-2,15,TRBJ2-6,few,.,CASSLGLPGANVLTF,TGTGCCAGCAGCTTAGGGCTGCCTGGGGCCAACGTCCTGACTTTC
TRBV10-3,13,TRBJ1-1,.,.,CAISRTENTEAFF,TGTGCCATCAGTAGGACGGAGAACACTGAAGCTTTCTTT
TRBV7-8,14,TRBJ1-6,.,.,CASRPAWENSPLHF,TGTGCCAGCAGACCCGCCTGGGAGAATTCACCCCTCCACTTT
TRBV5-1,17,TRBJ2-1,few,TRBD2,CASSRARYGEGRDEQFF,TGCGCCAGCAGCCGCGCGAGATACGGGGAGGGTCGGGATGAGCAGTTCTTC
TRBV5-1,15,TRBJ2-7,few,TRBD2,CASSYLAGSSYEQYF,TGCGCCAGCAGCTACCTAGCGGGCAGCTCCTACGAGCAGTACTTC
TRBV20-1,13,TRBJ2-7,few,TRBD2,CSASVNSGYEQYF,TGCAGTGCTAGTGTTAATAGCGGGTACGAGCAGTACTTC
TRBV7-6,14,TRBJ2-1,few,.,CASSLFRQANEQFF,TGTGCCAGCAGCTTATTTCGCCAGGCCAATGAGCAGTTCTTC
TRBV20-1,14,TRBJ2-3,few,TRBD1,CSAAPSQGMDTQYF,TGCAGTGCTGCCCCGTCACAGGGGATGGATACGCAGTATTTT